The rows below give T cell receptor beta chains drawn from one sample of a study of cytomegalovirus exposure and HLA in healthy donors. Only in-frame clones appear in the TCRdb table, and some are missing; sequencing was by immunoSEQ multiplex PCR. Of 200,000 to 250,000 clones listed, about 93% are singletons. Material: PBMCs. The receptors were gathered from a woman in her late teens or twenties in good health and CMV-seronegative. Both conserved end residues are part of each CDR3. A D gene is named only where the DNA matches it firmly. Part of the rows lack a size; the others show once, few, many or a class for expanded clones.

v_call: TRBV30; j_call: TRBJ2-2; d_call: TRBD1; clone_size: once; cdr3_aa: CAWSYRGAGELFF; cdr3_nt: TGTGCCTGGAGTTACAGGGGGGCCGGGGAGCTGTTTTTT
v_call: TRBV28; j_call: TRBJ1-1; d_call: TRBD1; clone_size: -; cdr3_aa: CASSLRQGAWRAEAFF; cdr3_nt: TGTGCCAGCAGTTTAAGGCAGGGGGCTTGGAGGGCTGAAGCTTTCTTT
v_call: TRBV5-1; j_call: TRBJ2-7; d_call: TRBD2; clone_size: -; cdr3_aa: CASSRLGQVRTSGGGEQYF; cdr3_nt: TGCGCCAGCAGCCGATTAGGACAGGTCCGGACTAGCGGGGGGGGCGAGCAGTACTTC
v_call: TRBV27; j_call: TRBJ2-3; d_call: TRBD2; clone_size: -; cdr3_aa: CASSLSSSGRTDTQYF; cdr3_nt: TGTGCCAGCAGTTTATCCTCATCCGGGAGGACAGATACGCAGTATTTT
v_call: TRBV5-1; j_call: TRBJ2-3; d_call: TRBD2; clone_size: -; cdr3_aa: CASSLLAGVGGDTQYF; cdr3_nt: TGCGCCAGCAGCTTGCTTGCGGGAGTGGGTGGAGATACGCAGTATTTT
v_call: TRBV11-2; j_call: TRBJ2-7; d_call: TRBD1; clone_size: once; cdr3_aa: CASSPWAPGQVYEQYF; cdr3_nt: TGTGCCAGCAGCCCGTGGGCCCCGGGACAGGTCTACGAGCAGTACTTC
v_call: TRBV11-3; j_call: TRBJ2-1; d_call: TRBD2; clone_size: -; cdr3_aa: CASSPRGPLAADYNEQFF; cdr3_nt: TGTGCCAGCAGCCCTAGAGGTCCCCTAGCGGCTGATTACAATGAGCAGTTCTTC
v_call: TRBV7-9; j_call: TRBJ1-1; d_call: -; clone_size: -; cdr3_aa: CASRSLIRLIAFF; cdr3_nt: TGTGCCAGCAGGTCGTTGATTAGACTAATAGCTTTCTTT
v_call: TRBV9; j_call: TRBJ1-2; d_call: TRBD1; clone_size: -; cdr3_aa: CASSVVSGGMNGYTF; cdr3_nt: TGTGCCAGCAGCGTAGTGTCAGGGGGAATGAATGGCTACACCTTC
v_call: TRBV9; j_call: TRBJ1-4; d_call: TRBD1; clone_size: -; cdr3_aa: CASSSRTGGNEKLFF; cdr3_nt: TGTGCCAGCAGCTCGAGGACAGGGGGAAATGAAAAACTGTTTTTT
v_call: TRBV6-1; j_call: TRBJ2-1; d_call: TRBD1; clone_size: -; cdr3_aa: CASYRGTGMNEQFF; cdr3_nt: TGTGCCAGCTACCGGGGGACAGGGATGAATGAGCAGTTCTTC
v_call: TRBV27; j_call: TRBJ2-7; d_call: -; clone_size: -; cdr3_aa: CASILKGGGF; cdr3_nt: TGTGCCAGCATTTTAAAAGGAGGAGGGTTC
v_call: TRBV7-9; j_call: TRBJ1-3; d_call: -; clone_size: few; cdr3_aa: CASSFGEAGNTIYF; cdr3_nt: TGTGCCAGCAGCTTCGGGGAAGCTGGAAACACCATATATTTT
v_call: TRBV5-1; j_call: TRBJ2-1; d_call: TRBD2; clone_size: -; cdr3_aa: CASSEGTSRYNEQFF; cdr3_nt: TGCGCCAGCAGCGAGGGGACTAGCCGGTACAATGAGCAGTTCTTC
v_call: TRBV6-1; j_call: TRBJ2-7; d_call: -; clone_size: once; cdr3_aa: CASSATEIPEQYF; cdr3_nt: TGTGCCAGCAGTGCGACAGAGATACCCGAGCAGTACTTC
v_call: TRBV10-1; j_call: TRBJ2-3; d_call: TRBD2; clone_size: -; cdr3_aa: CASSEVGGRAGTQYF; cdr3_nt: TGCGCCAGCAGTGAAGTTGGAGGGAGGGCCGGTACGCAGTATTTT
v_call: TRBV9; j_call: TRBJ2-5; d_call: -; clone_size: -; cdr3_aa: CASSVSVGGGISPQETQYF; cdr3_nt: TGTGCCAGCAGCGTGTCGGTTGGAGGCGGGATAAGCCCCCAAGAGACCCAGTACTTC
v_call: TRBV10-1; j_call: TRBJ2-2; d_call: TRBD2; clone_size: -; cdr3_aa: CASREAGLAGRTGELFF; cdr3_nt: TGCGCCAGCAGGGAAGCGGGACTAGCGGGACGCACCGGGGAGCTGTTTTTT
v_call: TRBV6-1; j_call: TRBJ2-7; d_call: TRBD2; clone_size: once; cdr3_aa: CASTQGLITYEQYF; cdr3_nt: TGTGCCAGCACTCAGGGACTAATCACCTACGAGCAGTACTTC
v_call: TRBV2; j_call: TRBJ1-1; d_call: -; clone_size: once; cdr3_aa: CASGAVEAFF; cdr3_nt: TGTGCCAGCGGGGCTGTGGAAGCTTTCTTT
v_call: TRBV30; j_call: TRBJ2-7; d_call: -; clone_size: -; cdr3_aa: CAWSVSGRGEQYF; cdr3_nt: TGTGCCTGGAGTGTTTCCGGGAGAGGCGAGCAGTACTTC